Following are 2 T cell receptor beta chains from one sample sequenced in a study of shared clonotypes between healthy human individuals. The repertoire was sequenced with immunoSEQ multiplex PCR; TCRdb's copy has only in-frame clones and lacks some. Among about 490,000 clones listed, around 78% were seen once. Sequenced input: PBMCs. The origin of the receptors is a woman aged 40 to 49 in good health. Some clones in this sample may be carry-over from other donors' samples.

The chain is built from TRBV5-1 and TRBJ2-7, with 11 positions matching TRBD2. CDR3 length: 18 residues. The J segment lost 6 bases and the V segment lost 0 bases, leaving 14 bases of the junction unmatched. The germline V gene encodes CDR1 SGHRS and CDR2 YFSETQ. CDR3 DNA sequence: TGCGCCAGCAGCTTGGTATACGCAACTAGCGGGAGTACTCTCGAGCAGTACTTC. This gives the protein CASSLVYATSGSTLEQYF. Together with reference TRBV5-1 and TRBJ2-7, the CDR3 gives the full variable domain: KAGVTQTPRYLIKTRGQQVTLSCSPISGHRSVSWYQQTPGQGLQFLFEYFSETQRNKGNFPGRFSGRQFSNSRSEMNVSTLELGDSALYLCASSLVYATSGSTLEQYFGPGTRLTVT.

This clone was observed once. This likely reflects a read error, since a far larger clone is one base away. The genes are TRBV10-3 and TRBJ2-7; either TRBD1 or TRBD2 may fit D (5 bases each). CDR1 and CDR2 (germline): ENHRY, SYGVKD. The CDR3 is 15 residues long. CDR3 coding DNA: TGTGCCACCAGTGAGGGGCCTTCGTCGTCCTACGAGCAGTACTTC. It is translated as CATSEGPSSSYEQYF.